A single sample gave rise to the 26 T cell receptor beta chains below, sequenced in a study of identical twins (dated by TCRdb to 2016 to 2017). Library construction relied on 5' RACE. The reads were generated on an Illumina HiSeq 2000. TCRdb reworked the public reads: Q25 trimming with fastp, MiXCR clone assembly, productive beta chains retained. Identical CDR3 proteins give one entry, which carries the most common genes and DNA. Here the sample has 400,000 to 550,000 distinct CDR3 sequences; roughly a quarter occur a single time. Clones ranked in the top ten supply roughly 2.8% of the sample. This same sample was also part of a study on T cells expressing NK-cell markers.

The sequenced sample was CD4+ T cells sorted from blood. These receptors all stem from a woman aged 18-29 years in good health.

The rearrangement links TRBV27 to TRBJ2-7; D unresolved. CDR1 and CDR2 (germline): MNHEY, SMNVEV (reference sequence). Deletions cut 5 bases from V and 0 bases from J, with 17 bases between. The CDR3 is made up of 16 amino acids. The CDR3 loop reads CASSADRLRSSYEQYF. In DNA form, the CDR3 reads TGTGCCAGCAGTGCTGACCGTCTAAGGAGCTCCTACGAGCAGTACTTC.

This clonotype was picked up a small number of times. The CDR3 nucleotides read TGCGCCAGCAGCCCGGTTAGGGGAGACGGGGATACGCAGTATTTT. Encoded protein: CASSPVRGDGDTQYF. This chain uses TRBV5-1 with TRBJ2-3, with D perhaps assigned TRBD1 or TRBD2 (5 bases each). Germline V CDR1 and CDR2: SGHRS, YFSETQ. V lost 4 bases, J lost 6 bases, and 18 bases lay in between. This CDR3 is 15 amino acids long. The full variable domain, with the rest looked up from reference TRBV5-1 and TRBJ2-3, is KAGVTQTPRYLIKTRGQQVTLSCSPISGHRSVSWYQQTPGQGLQFLFEYFSETQRNKGNFPGRFSGRQFSNSRSEMNVSTLELGDSALYLCASSPVRGDGDTQYFGPGTRLTVL.

This rearrangement joins TRBV7-2 to TRBJ2-2; TRBD1 aligns across 8 bases. Germline assignment: CDR1 SGHTA and CDR2 FQGNSA. The CDR3 contains 15 residues. V gave up 5 bases and J gave up 4 bases; unmatched junction bases: 6. In DNA, the CDR3 is TGTGCCAGCAGCCCTCAGGGGGCGCGCACCGGGGAGCTGTTTTTT. Protein sequence: CASSPQGARTGELFF.

The chain carries TRBV7-2 and TRBJ1-2, with a weak D call TRBD1 (5 bases). The CDR3 loop spans 13 amino acids. Germline values: CDR1 SGHTA, CDR2 FQGNSA. Between the trimmed V and J ends, which lost 1 base and 6 bases, there was a span of 9 bases. In DNA, the CDR3 is TGTGCCAGCAGCTTAGGGGGACGGGATGGCTACACCTTC. This codes for CASSLGGRDGYTF.

This clonotype was recorded many times. This chain uses TRBV9 with TRBJ2-1; 9 bases match TRBD1. Trimming at V came to 2 bases and at J to 11 bases, leaving 5 bases not matched to a gene. There are 13 residues in the CDR3. Germline CDR1 SGDLS, CDR2 YYNGEE. CDR3 in amino acids: CASSVRTGDKQFF. Written as DNA, the CDR3 is TGTGCCAGCAGCGTCCGGACAGGGGACAAGCAGTTCTTC.

This clonotype was picked up a small number of times. The chain joins TRBV6-1 to TRBJ2-3; D possibly matches TRBD1 or TRBD2 (5 bases each). CDR1 and CDR2 (germline): MNHNS, SASEGT. V shed 6 bases and J shed 7 bases, with 17 bases lying between them. There are 14 residues in the CDR3. The CDR3 is CASSWDLRDHTQYF. Written as DNA, the CDR3 is TGTGCCAGCAGCTGGGACCTTAGGGACCATACGCAGTATTTT.

This clonotype was counted many times. V gene TRBV18 combines with J gene TRBJ2-7; 7 positions agree with TRBD2. Germline-derived CDR1 and CDR2 are KGHSH and LQKENI. The CDR3 has 14 residues. Trimming at V came to 5 bases and at J to 1 base, leaving 5 bases not matched to a gene. This chain's CDR3 is CASSVGLESYEQYF. For the CDR3, the DNA is TGTGCCAGCTCAGTAGGACTAGAGTCCTACGAGCAGTACTTC.

This clonotype was recorded a few times. The chain joins TRBV19 to TRBJ2-1; D is possibly TRBD2 (6 bases). V shed 2 bases and J shed 8 bases, with 13 bases lying between them. CDR3 length: 14 amino acids. Germline values: CDR1 LNHDA, CDR2 SQIVND (reference sequence). CDR3 sequence (DNA): TGTGCCAGTAGTATATCGAGGAGGGTCCATGAGCAGTTCTTC. Its protein is CASSISRRVHEQFF.

The chain uses TRBV5-1 and TRBJ1-1; 10 bases map to TRBD1. Germline trimming cut 3 bases from V and 11 bases from J; bases unmatched to any gene: 4. The germline V gene has CDR1 SGHRS and CDR2 YFSETQ. The CDR3 is 12 residues long. The CDR3: CASSWTGGDAFF. The CDR3 bases are TGCGCCAGCAGCTGGACAGGGGGGGATGCTTTCTTT.

This clonotype showed up just once. The rearrangement uses TRBV5-6 and TRBJ2-2; no clear D. This CDR3 region has 15 residues. The V and J ends lost 0 bases and 5 bases respectively, with 11 bases between them. Looked up from germline, CDR1 is SGHDT and CDR2 is YYEEEE. CDR3 DNA: TGTGCCAGCAGCTTGGTTCGGCGAAAGACCGGGGAGCTGTTTTTT. The encoded protein is CASSLVRRKTGELFF.

The chain couples TRBV7-9 to TRBJ2-3; TRBD1 matches at 8 bases. CDR1 and CDR2 (germline): SEHNR, FQNEAQ (reference sequence). The CDR3 is 15 amino acids. The V and J ends lost 3 bases and 3 bases, in that order; junction bases with no gene match: 5. This CDR3 is CASSLLRGRTDTQYF. CDR3 in DNA: TGTGCCAGCAGCTTGCTCAGGGGGCGAACAGATACGCAGTATTTT.

This sequence joins TRBV5-5 and TRBJ2-3; D is perhaps TRBD1 (6 bases). Germline V gene data show CDR1 as SGHKS and CDR2 as YYEKEE (reference sequence). V was clipped by 0 bases and J by 7 bases, with 15 bases between them. This CDR3 spans 15 amino acids. CDR3 coding DNA: TGTGCCAGCAGCTTGGCAGGGACACGGCTTAATACGCAGTATTTT. Amino acid sequence: CASSLAGTRLNTQYF.

The table lists this clonotype with a few counts. The J gene is TRBJ2-3, the V gene TRBV7-2, with D perhaps TRBD1 (5 bases). V lost 6 bases and J 9 bases, leaving 13 bases between the germline ends. CDR3 length: 12 residues. In germline, CDR1 is SGHTA, CDR2 FQGNSA. CDR3 DNA: TGTGCCAGCAGTTTGCAGGGTGGGACGCAGTATTTT. Residues: CASSLQGGTQYF. Looking up the rest from reference TRBV7-2 and TRBJ2-3 gives the full variable domain: GAGVSQSPSNKVTEKGKDVELRCDPISGHTALYWYRQSLGQGLEFLIYFQGNSAPDKSGLPSDRFSAERTGGSVSTLTIQRTQQEDSAVYLCASSLQGGTQYFGPGTRLTVL.

As to this clonotype: A read error may explain this, as a much larger clone is one base away. The genes are TRBV6-1 and TRBJ2-7, with D possibly matching TRBD1 (6 bases). CDR1 and CDR2 (germline): MNHNS, SASEGT. The CDR3 extends over 12 amino acids. The V and J ends lost 4 bases and 3 bases respectively, with 7 bases between them. The CDR3 DNA is TGTGCCAGCAGTGGGACAGTCTACGAGCAGTACTTC. Translating gives CASSGTVYEQYF.

The rearrangement links TRBV6-5 to TRBJ2-7, with TRBD1 as a possible D gene (5 bases). Trimming removed 0 bases at V and 5 bases at J, with 11 bases between. Looked up from germline, CDR1 is MNHEY and CDR2 is SVGAGI. This CDR3 is built from 14 residues. The CDR3 protein is CASSYSGRVDEQYF. In DNA, the CDR3 is TGTGCCAGCAGTTACTCGGGCAGGGTCGACGAGCAGTACTTC.

This clonotype was counted between two and nine times. The J gene is TRBJ2-1, the V gene TRBV20-1; 9 bases are a match to TRBD2. V shed 3 bases and J 4 bases; nucleotides not matched to a gene: 16. The CDR3 loop spans 18 amino acids. Germline V gene lookup returns CDR1 DFQATT and CDR2 SNEGSKA (reference sequence). The CDR3 DNA is TGCAGTGCTAGCCGGCCACCTAGCGCGGGAGGGCCGTACAATGAGCAGTTCTTC. Translating gives CSASRPPSAGGPYNEQFF.

V usage is TRBV23-1 and J usage is TRBJ2-3, with 8 positions matching TRBD1. TRBV23-1 is an open reading frame, and its role is uncertain. The CDR3 loop spans 15 amino acids. Trimming cost V 3 bases and J 5 bases; bases outside gene matches: 7. CDR3 sequence (DNA): TGCGCCAGCAGTCAGACCGACAGGGGTGGAGATACGCAGTATTTT. Translated: CASSQTDRGGDTQYF.

This clonotype appeared a few times. This chain uses TRBV2 with TRBJ2-3; tentatively, D is TRBD1 or TRBD2 (5 bases each). The length of the CDR3 is 13 residues. Trimming removed 1 base from V and 6 bases from J, with 8 bases in between. Germline assignment: CDR1 SNHLY and CDR2 FYNNEI. The CDR3 sequence: CASSEGREDTQYF. In nucleotides, the CDR3 is TGTGCCAGCAGTGAAGGCAGGGAGGATACGCAGTATTTT.

The chain recombines TRBV5-8 with TRBJ1-6; TRBD1 matches at 7 bases. Trimming cost V 4 bases and J 12 bases; bases outside gene matches: 16. Germline V CDR1 and CDR2: SGHTS, YDEGEE. The CDR3 runs to 16 residues. Here the CDR3 reads CASSPGTAPTLGPLHF. CDR3 in DNA: TGTGCCAGCAGCCCAGGGACAGCGCCTACTCTTGGACCCCTCCACTTT.

The chain couples TRBV29-1 to TRBJ1-4; maybe TRBD1 (6 bases). V was trimmed by 7 bases and J by 0 bases, leaving 12 bases between them. This CDR3 has 14 residues. Per germline, CDR1 SQVTM and CDR2 ANQGSEA. DNA for the CDR3: TGCAGCGCCGGGGGCACAGCAACTAATGAAAAACTGTTTTTT. This codes for CSAGGTATNEKLFF. Looking up the rest from reference TRBV29-1 and TRBJ1-4 gives the full variable domain: SAVISQKPSRDICQRGTSLTIQCQVDSQVTMMFWYRQQPGQSLTLIATANQGSEATYESGFVIDKFPISRPNLTFSTLTVSNMSPEDSSIYLCSAGGTATNEKLFFGSGTQLSVL.

The V call is TRBV11-2, the J call TRBJ2-7, with 7 bases lining up with TRBD2. CDR3 size: 15 residues. From germline, CDR1 is SGHAT and CDR2 FQNNGV. Unmatched junction bases numbered 8, after V lost 2 bases and J lost 4 bases. The CDR3 here is CASSLQGLISYEQYF. The CDR3 coding sequence is TGTGCCAGCAGCTTACAGGGACTAATTTCTTACGAGCAGTACTTC.

V and J are TRBV20-1 and TRBJ2-7, with D perhaps matching TRBD2 (5 bases). This CDR3 region has 13 residues. Trimming shortened V by 4 bases and J by 0 bases, and 10 bases separated the two germline ends. In germline, CDR1 is DFQATT, CDR2 SNEGSKA (reference sequence). The CDR3 DNA reads TGCAGTGCTATACCCGGGAACTCCTACGAGCAGTACTTC. This gives the protein CSAIPGNSYEQYF.

This clonotype was counted between two and nine times. The chain carries TRBV20-1 and TRBJ2-3, with 10 bases identical to TRBD2. The junction had 7 bases not matched to a gene; V was cut back by 6 bases and J by 4 bases. CDR1 DFQATT and CDR2 SNEGSKA come from the germline V gene (reference sequence). The CDR3 spans 14 residues. In DNA, the CDR3 is TGCAGTGCGGGTGGACTAGCGGAGGCAGATACGCAGTATTTT. This codes for CSAGGLAEADTQYF.

The table lists this clonotype with a few counts. This sequence joins TRBV24-1 and TRBJ2-2; D remains unclear. V was pared by 6 bases and J by 5 bases, with 3 bases between. Germline CDR1 reads KGHDR; CDR2 reads SFDVKD. The CDR3 length is 11 residues. CDR3 bases: TGTGCCACCAGTTCTACCGGGGAGCTGTTTTTT. Translation: CATSSTGELFF.

This clonotype has a handful of counts. V is TRBV12-3 or TRBV12-4 and J is TRBJ2-1; TRBD2 matches at 11 bases. V was pared by 6 bases and J by 7 bases, with 8 bases of the junction left unmatched. This CDR3 contains 15 residues. The CDR3 DNA is TGTGCCAGCAGCCCTACTAGCGGGAGAGGAAATGAGCAGTTCTTC. Translated: CASSPTSGRGNEQFF.

CDR3 in amino acids: CASMSSLSYNEQFF. CDR3 sequence (DNA): TGCGCCAGCATGTCATCCCTCTCCTACAATGAGCAGTTCTTC. The chain recombines TRBV5-1 with TRBJ2-1; D is undetermined. CDR3 length: 14 amino acids. V was trimmed by 6 bases and J by 0 bases, leaving 10 bases between them. Per the germline V gene, CDR1 is SGHRS and CDR2 is YFSETQ.